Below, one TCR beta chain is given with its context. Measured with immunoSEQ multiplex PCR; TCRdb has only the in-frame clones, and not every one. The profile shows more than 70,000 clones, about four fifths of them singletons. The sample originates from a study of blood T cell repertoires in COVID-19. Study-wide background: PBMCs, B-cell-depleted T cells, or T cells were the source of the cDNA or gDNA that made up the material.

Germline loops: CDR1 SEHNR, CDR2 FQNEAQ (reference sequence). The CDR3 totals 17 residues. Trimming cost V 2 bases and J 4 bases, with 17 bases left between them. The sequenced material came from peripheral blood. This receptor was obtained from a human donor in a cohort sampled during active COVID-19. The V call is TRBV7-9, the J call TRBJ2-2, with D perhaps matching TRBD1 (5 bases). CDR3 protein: CASSLQTENGRTGELFF. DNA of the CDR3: TGTGCCAGCAGCTTACAGACAGAAAACGGGCGCACCGGGGAGCTGTTTTTT.